A selection of T cell receptor beta chains follows, all from one sample in a study of T cell responses to AZD1222 COVID-19 vaccine. Sequencing used immunoSEQ multiplex PCR; TCRdb keeps in-frame clones, though not all of them. The sample lists 150,000 or so clones, 80% to 95% seen once, with 3% to 4.5% in the top ten. The sequenced sample was peripheral blood, obtained 28 days after the second AZD1222 dose. These receptors were collected from an adult who received the AZD1222 COVID-19 vaccine. CDR3s include the opening cysteine and the closing phenylalanine or tryptophan. A D gene is named only where the DNA matches it firmly. The size entry is marked missing in some rows and otherwise reads once, few, many or a size class.

j_call	d_call	v_call	clone_size	cdr3_nt	cdr3_aa
TRBJ1-2	TRBD1	TRBV5-5	NA	TGTGCCAGCAGCCGCGACAGGGGTCGGGGTGGCTACACCTTC	CASSRDRGRGGYTF
TRBJ2-5	TRBD2	TRBV2	NA	TGTGCCAGCAGTGAAGTAGCGGGAGGGATGTGGGAGACCCAGTACTTC	CASSEVAGGMWETQYF
TRBJ2-1	NA	TRBV5-5	NA	TGTGCCAGCACCGGGGTTCAGGAGCAGTTCTTC	CASTGVQEQFF
TRBJ1-1	TRBD1	TRBV6-6	NA	TGTGCCAGCAGTTTGACAGGGGTCACTGAAGCTTTCTTT	CASSLTGVTEAFF
TRBJ1-5	NA	TRBV6-2/TRBV6-3	NA	TGTGCCAGCAGTTTCGGACAGCTCCCCCTTCAGCCCCAGCATTTT	CASSFGQLPLQPQHF
TRBJ1-1	TRBD1	TRBV6-5	NA	TGTGCCAGCAGTTACTCGGGGGACAGAATGAACACTGAAGCTTTCTTT	CASSYSGDRMNTEAFF
TRBJ1-3	NA	TRBV18	NA	TGTGCCAGCTCACCAGAAGGGGCTGGAAACACCATATATTTT	CASSPEGAGNTIYF
TRBJ2-1	TRBD2	TRBV5-1	NA	TGCGCCAGCAGCTTTCTAGCGGGAAAGGGGGGTGAGCAGTTCTTC	CASSFLAGKGGEQFF
TRBJ2-7	TRBD1	TRBV27	NA	TGTGCCAGCAGTTTGGTACAGGGGCCCTACGAGCAGTACTTC	CASSLVQGPYEQYF
TRBJ1-5	NA	TRBV28	NA	TGTGCCAGCAGCCTGGGGTTAGGAACCCAGCATTTT	CASSLGLGTQHF
TRBJ2-5	NA	TRBV2	NA	TGTGCCAGTGTAGGGGGTGGGGAGACCCAGTACTTC	CASVGGGETQYF
TRBJ1-1	NA	TRBV28	NA	TGTGCCAGCAGTTTAAGGGGAGGCGCCAATAAGAACACTGAAGCTTTCTTT	CASSLRGGANKNTEAFF
TRBJ1-4	TRBD1	TRBV3-1/TRBV3-2	once	TGTGCCAGCAGTCCGGGACAGGGCAGGGAAAAACTGTTTTTT	CASSPGQGREKLFF
TRBJ1-1	NA	TRBV12-3/TRBV12-4	NA	TGTGCCAGCACCCCCGGGGAGGGCAGAGAAGCTTTCTTT	CASTPGEGREAFF
TRBJ2-3	NA	TRBV5-1	NA	TGCGCCAGCAGCCGGGGCGGGGTCAATACAGATACGCAGTATTTT	CASSRGGVNTDTQYF
TRBJ2-1	NA	TRBV14	NA	TGTGCCAGCAGCCACAGGAGGAACTACAATGAGCAGTTCTTC	CASSHRRNYNEQFF
TRBJ1-5	NA	TRBV4-1	NA	TGCGCCAGCAGCCAAGTTTGGGTTCGTGATCAGCCCCAGCATTTT	CASSQVWVRDQPQHF
TRBJ1-1	NA	TRBV19	NA	TGTGCCAGTAGTCCCAGTACAGGGAACACTGAAGCTTTCTTT	CASSPSTGNTEAFF
TRBJ2-5	NA	TRBV18	NA	TGTGCCAGCTCACCAAATTACCAAGAGACCCAGTACTTC	CASSPNYQETQYF
TRBJ1-2	NA	TRBV4-1	NA	TGCGCCAGCAGCCACGAAGGGGAGTACTATGGCTACACCTTC	CASSHEGEYYGYTF
TRBJ1-4	NA	TRBV29-1	NA	TGCAGCGTGGGACCGGGAACTAATGAAAAACTGTTTTTT	CSVGPGTNEKLFF
TRBJ2-1	NA	TRBV5-6	once	TGTGCCAGCAGCTGGGACGTGTACAATGAGCAGTTCTTC	CASSWDVYNEQFF
TRBJ2-1	TRBD2	TRBV20-1	NA	TGCAGTGCTAGTTTACTAGCGGGAGCGGATGAGCAGTTCTTC	CSASLLAGADEQFF
TRBJ1-5	NA	TRBV2	once	TGTGCCAGCAGTGCTGTCGAGAGAAATCAGCCCCAGCATTTT	CASSAVERNQPQHF
TRBJ1-1	NA	TRBV28	once	TGTGCCAGCAGTTTTACAGGGTACGGGAAGAACACTGAAGCTTTCTTT	CASSFTGYGKNTEAFF
TRBJ2-7	NA	TRBV11-2	once	TGTGCCAGCAGCCCAAAGGTCAGTCCGGGGACAAGAGGATACGAGCAGTACTTC	CASSPKVSPGTRGYEQYF
TRBJ2-3	NA	TRBV7-9	NA	TGTGCCAGCAGCCCTGCTAGCGGGACAGGAGATACGCAGTATTTT	CASSPASGTGDTQYF
TRBJ1-3	TRBD1	TRBV28	NA	TGTGCCAGCAGACCTGACAGGGCCTCCTCTGGAAACACCATATATTTT	CASRPDRASSGNTIYF
TRBJ2-7	TRBD2	TRBV23-1	NA	TGCGCCAGCAGACGGAGGGGACTAGCGGGAGGGCCGTGCCACTACGAGCAGTACTTC	CASRRRGLAGGPCHYEQYF
TRBJ2-1	NA	TRBV28	few	TGTGCCAGCAGGCCACCCGGACCGACGTCTGAGCAGTTCTTC	CASRPPGPTSEQFF
TRBJ2-3	NA	TRBV9	NA	TGTGCCAGCAGCGTAGGGGGTTGGGGTACTAGCACAGATACGCAGTATTTT	CASSVGGWGTSTDTQYF
TRBJ1-2	TRBD1	TRBV28	NA	TGTGCCACACGATTCAGGGGGGCGCATGGCTACACCTTC	CATRFRGAHGYTF
TRBJ2-2	NA	TRBV24-1	NA	TGTGCCACCAGTGGGTGGGGCACGACGCGAACGACCGGGGAGCTGTTTTTT	CATSGWGTTRTTGELFF
TRBJ1-3	NA	TRBV5-1	NA	TGCGCCAGCAGCTTGGGGGGATCAGCTGGAAACACCATATATTTT	CASSLGGSAGNTIYF
TRBJ2-1	NA	TRBV6-1	NA	TGTGCCAGCAGTGAAGTACGGGGCTCCTACAATGAGCAGTTCTTC	CASSEVRGSYNEQFF
TRBJ1-1	NA	TRBV7-3	once	TGTGCCAGCAGACGAGGACTGGCGGACACTGAAGCTTTCTTT	CASRRGLADTEAFF
TRBJ1-4	NA	TRBV4-2	once	TGTGCCAGCAGCCAAGATTGGCAGACTAATGAAAAACTGTTTTTT	CASSQDWQTNEKLFF
TRBJ1-3	NA	TRBV5-4	NA	TGTGCCAGCAGCTTGGGGAGAAACACCATATATTTT	CASSLGRNTIYF
TRBJ2-3	NA	TRBV18	NA	TGTGCCAGCTCACTGGGACAAATTAGCACAGATACGCAGTATTTT	CASSLGQISTDTQYF